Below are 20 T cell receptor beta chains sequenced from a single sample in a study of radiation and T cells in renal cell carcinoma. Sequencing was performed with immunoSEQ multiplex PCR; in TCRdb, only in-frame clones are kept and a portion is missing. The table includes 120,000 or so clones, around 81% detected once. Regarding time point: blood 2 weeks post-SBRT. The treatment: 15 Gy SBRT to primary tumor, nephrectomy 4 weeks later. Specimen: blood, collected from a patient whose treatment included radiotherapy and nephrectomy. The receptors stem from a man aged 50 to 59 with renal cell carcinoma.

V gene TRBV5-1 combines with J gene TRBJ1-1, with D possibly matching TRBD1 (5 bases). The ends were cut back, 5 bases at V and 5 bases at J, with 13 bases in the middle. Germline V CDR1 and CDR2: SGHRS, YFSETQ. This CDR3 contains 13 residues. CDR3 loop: CASSVGTGTEAFF. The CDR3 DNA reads TGCGCCAGCAGTGTAGGGACCGGAACTGAAGCTTTCTTT. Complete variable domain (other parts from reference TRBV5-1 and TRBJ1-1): KAGVTQTPRYLIKTRGQQVTLSCSPISGHRSVSWYQQTPGQGLQFLFEYFSETQRNKGNFPGRFSGRQFSNSRSEMNVSTLELGDSALYLCASSVGTGTEAFFGQGTRLTVV.

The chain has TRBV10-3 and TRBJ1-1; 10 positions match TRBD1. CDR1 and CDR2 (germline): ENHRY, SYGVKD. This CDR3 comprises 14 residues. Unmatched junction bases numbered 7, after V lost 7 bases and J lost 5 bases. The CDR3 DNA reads TGTGCCATCAATGGACAGGGGGTTCGGACTGAAGCTTTCTTT. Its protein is CAINGQGVRTEAFF.

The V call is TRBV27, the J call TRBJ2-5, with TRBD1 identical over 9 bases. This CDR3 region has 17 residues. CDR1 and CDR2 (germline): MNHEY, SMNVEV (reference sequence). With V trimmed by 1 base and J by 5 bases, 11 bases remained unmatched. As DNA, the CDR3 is TGTGCCAGCAGTTTATTCCCCTACAGGGGGCGCAATGAGACCCAGTACTTC. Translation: CASSLFPYRGRNETQYF.

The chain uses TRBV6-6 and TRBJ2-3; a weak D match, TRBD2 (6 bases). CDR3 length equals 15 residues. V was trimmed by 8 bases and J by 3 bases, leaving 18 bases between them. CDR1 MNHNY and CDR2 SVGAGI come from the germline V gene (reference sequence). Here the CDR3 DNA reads TGTGCCAGCCGTGTGCGGGATGATGGTACAGATACGCAGTATTTT. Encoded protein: CASRVRDDGTDTQYF.

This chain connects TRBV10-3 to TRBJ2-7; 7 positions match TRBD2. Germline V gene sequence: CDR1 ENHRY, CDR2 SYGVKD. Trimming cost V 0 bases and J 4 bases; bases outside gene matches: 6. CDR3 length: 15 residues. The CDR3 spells CAISESGGRTYEQYF. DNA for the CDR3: TGTGCCATCAGTGAGTCTGGCGGGAGAACGTACGAGCAGTACTTC.

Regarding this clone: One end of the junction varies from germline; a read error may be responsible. In DNA, the CDR3 is TGTGCCAGCCGCTTAAGCGGGAGCTACAATGAGCAGTTCTTC. Its translation: CASRLSGSYNEQFF. V is TRBV11-1 and J is TRBJ2-1, with 8 positions matching TRBD2. This CDR3 comprises 14 residues. The germline V gene has CDR1 SGHAT and CDR2 FQDESV (reference sequence).

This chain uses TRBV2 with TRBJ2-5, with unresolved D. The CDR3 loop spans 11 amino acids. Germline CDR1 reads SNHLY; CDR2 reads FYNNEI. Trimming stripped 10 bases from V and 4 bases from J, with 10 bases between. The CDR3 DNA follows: TGTGCCACCCGCCTCCGAGAGACCCAGTACTTC. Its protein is CATRLRETQYF.

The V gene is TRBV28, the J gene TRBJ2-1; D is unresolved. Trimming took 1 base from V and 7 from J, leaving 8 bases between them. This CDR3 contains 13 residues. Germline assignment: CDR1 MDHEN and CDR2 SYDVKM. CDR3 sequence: CASSLSDWNEQFF. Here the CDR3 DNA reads TGTGCCAGCAGTTTATCCGACTGGAATGAGCAGTTCTTC.

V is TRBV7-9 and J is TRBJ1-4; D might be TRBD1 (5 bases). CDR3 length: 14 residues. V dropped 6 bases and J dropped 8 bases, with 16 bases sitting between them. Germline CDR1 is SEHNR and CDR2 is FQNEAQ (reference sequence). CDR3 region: CASSLGTLEEKLFF. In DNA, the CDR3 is TGTGCCAGCAGTTTGGGGACCTTAGAGGAAAAACTGTTTTTT.

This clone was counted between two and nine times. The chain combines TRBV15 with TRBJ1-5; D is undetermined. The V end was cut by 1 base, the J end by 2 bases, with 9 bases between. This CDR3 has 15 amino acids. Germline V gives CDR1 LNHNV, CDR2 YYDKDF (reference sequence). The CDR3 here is CATSRVEGGNQPQHF. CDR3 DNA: TGTGCCACCAGCAGAGTGGAGGGTGGCAATCAGCCCCAGCATTTT.

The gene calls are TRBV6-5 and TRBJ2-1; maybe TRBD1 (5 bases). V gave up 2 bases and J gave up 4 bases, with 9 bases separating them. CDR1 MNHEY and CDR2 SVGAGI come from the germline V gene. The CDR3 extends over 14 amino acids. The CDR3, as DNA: TGTGCCAGCAGTTACATGGCAGGGTACAATGAGCAGTTCTTC. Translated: CASSYMAGYNEQFF.

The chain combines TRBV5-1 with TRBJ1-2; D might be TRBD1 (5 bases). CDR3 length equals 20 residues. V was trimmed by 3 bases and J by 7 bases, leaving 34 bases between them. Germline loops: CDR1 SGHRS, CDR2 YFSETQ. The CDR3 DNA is TGCGCCAGCAGCTGGGGGACCGGGACTCGGGGAACGGTAGATTCGTCTGGCTACACCTTC. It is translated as CASSWGTGTRGTVDSSGYTF.

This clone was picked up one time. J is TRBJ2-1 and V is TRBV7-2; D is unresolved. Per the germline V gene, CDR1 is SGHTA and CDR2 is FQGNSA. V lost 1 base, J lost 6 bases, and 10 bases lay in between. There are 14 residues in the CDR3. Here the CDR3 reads CASSLVVSGNEQFF. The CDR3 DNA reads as TGTGCCAGCAGCTTAGTTGTCTCAGGCAATGAGCAGTTCTTC.

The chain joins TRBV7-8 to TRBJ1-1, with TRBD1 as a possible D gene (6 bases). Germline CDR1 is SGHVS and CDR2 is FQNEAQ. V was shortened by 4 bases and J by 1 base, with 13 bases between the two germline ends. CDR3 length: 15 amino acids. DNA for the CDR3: TGTGCCAGCAGCTCTACCGTCAGGGGGAACACTGAAGCTTTCTTT. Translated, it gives CASSSTVRGNTEAFF. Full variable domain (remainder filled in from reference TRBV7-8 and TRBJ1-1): GAGVSQSPRYKVAKRGQDVALRCDPISGHVSLFWYQQALGQGPEFLTYFQNEAQLDKSGLPSDRFFAERPEGSVSTLKIQRTQQEDSAVYLCASSSTVRGNTEAFFGQGTRLTVV.

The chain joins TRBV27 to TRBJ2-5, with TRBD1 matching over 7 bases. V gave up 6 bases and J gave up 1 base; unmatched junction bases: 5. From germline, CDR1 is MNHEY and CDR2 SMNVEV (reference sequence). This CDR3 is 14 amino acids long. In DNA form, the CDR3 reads TGTGCCAGCAGCCCCAGGGGGTCCCAAGAGACCCAGTACTTC. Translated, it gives CASSPRGSQETQYF.

The CDR3 protein is CASSLVWAGEQFF. DNA for the CDR3: TGTGCCAGCAGCTTGGTTTGGGCCGGTGAGCAGTTCTTC. The rearrangement joins TRBV5-6 to TRBJ2-1, with unresolved D. The germline V gene encodes CDR1 SGHDT and CDR2 YYEEEE. The V gene lost 0 bases and the J gene lost 9 bases, with 10 bases spanning the gap. The CDR3 has 13 residues. Full variable domain (remainder filled in from reference TRBV5-6 and TRBJ2-1): DAGVTQSPTHLIKTRGQQVTLRCSPKSGHDTVSWYQQALGQGPQFIFQYYEEEERQRGNFPDRFSGHQFPNYSSELNVNALLLGDSALYLCASSLVWAGEQFFGPGTRLTVL.

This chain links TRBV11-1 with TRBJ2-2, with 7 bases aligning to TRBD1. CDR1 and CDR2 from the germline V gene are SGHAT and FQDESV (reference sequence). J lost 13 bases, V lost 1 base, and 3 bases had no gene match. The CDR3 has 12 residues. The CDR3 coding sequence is TGTGCCAGCAGCTTAGGACAGGGTGGGCTGTTTTTT. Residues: CASSLGQGGLFF.

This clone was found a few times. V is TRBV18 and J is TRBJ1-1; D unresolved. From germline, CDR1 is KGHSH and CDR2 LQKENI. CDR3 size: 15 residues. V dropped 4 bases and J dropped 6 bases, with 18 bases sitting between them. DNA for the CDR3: TGTGCCAGCTCACTATCCTCGTCCATCAACGCTGAAGCTTTCTTT. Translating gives CASSLSSSINAEAFF.

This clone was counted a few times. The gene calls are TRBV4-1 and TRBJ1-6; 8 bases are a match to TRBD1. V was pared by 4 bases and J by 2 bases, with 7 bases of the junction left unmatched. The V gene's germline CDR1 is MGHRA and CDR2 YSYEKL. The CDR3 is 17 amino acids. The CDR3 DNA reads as TGCGCCAGCAGCCCCCGACAGGGGACGCCCTATAATTCACCCCTCCACTTT. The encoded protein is CASSPRQGTPYNSPLHF.

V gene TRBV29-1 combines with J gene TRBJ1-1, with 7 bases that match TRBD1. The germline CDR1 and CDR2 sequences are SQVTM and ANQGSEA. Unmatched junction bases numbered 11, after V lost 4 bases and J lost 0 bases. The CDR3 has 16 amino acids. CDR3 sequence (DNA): TGCAGCGTTGCCATAGATTCGACAGGGTTGAACACTGAAGCTTTCTTT. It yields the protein CSVAIDSTGLNTEAFF.